This is a list of T cell receptor beta chains from one sample in a study of cytomegalovirus exposure and HLA in healthy donors. Clones were sequenced by immunoSEQ multiplex PCR, and TCRdb holds only the in-frame ones, with some missing. The repertoire consists of more than 80,000 clones, with approximately 79% occurring once and the leading ten covering 15% to 20%. Sequencing was done on a sample of PBMCs. These receptors all come from a woman in her sixties or seventies in good health and CMV-seropositive. Both conserved end residues are part of each CDR3. A D gene is named only where the DNA matches it firmly. Clone size appears in some rows only: once, few, many, or a class for an expanded clone.

v_gene,d_gene,abundance,len,j_gene,CDR3nt,CDR3aa
TRBV19,-,-,14,TRBJ2-1,TGTGCCAGTAGTATAGTTGCAGTATACAATGAGCAGTTCTTC,CASSIVAVYNEQFF
TRBV14,TRBD2,-,16,TRBJ2-1,TGTGCCAGCAGCCGCCTGACTAGCGGGAATTACAATGAGCAGTTCTTC,CASSRLTSGNYNEQFF
TRBV4-1,-,-,18,TRBJ1-1,TGCGCCAGCAGCCAAGGGAGAGGGCGGGGGTCCATGAACACTGAAGCTTTCTTT,CASSQGRGRGSMNTEAFF
TRBV5-1,-,-,15,TRBJ1-2,TGCGCCAGCAGCCCGGGTCGCCCGGGTACCGATGGCTACACCTTC,CASSPGRPGTDGYTF
TRBV10-3,TRBD1,-,15,TRBJ1-5,TGTGCCTCATCGGGCGGGACAGGTTCTAATCAGCCCCAGCATTTT,CASSGGTGSNQPQHF
TRBV28,TRBD2,-,15,TRBJ2-7,TGTGCCAGCAGTGACCGGACTAGCGGGGTGTACGAGCAGTACTTC,CASSDRTSGVYEQYF
TRBV7-3,-,-,14,TRBJ1-1,TGTGCCAGCAGACCCGGACCCGGGGACACTGAAGCTTTCTTT,CASRPGPGDTEAFF
TRBV7-6,-,-,14,TRBJ2-3,TGTGCCAGCAGCTTGGACACGTGGACAGATACGCAGTATTTT,CASSLDTWTDTQYF
TRBV7-9,-,-,12,TRBJ2-7,TGTTCCAGCAGCTCGGCAGGCTACGAGCAGTACTTC,CSSSSAGYEQYF
TRBV6-6,-,-,16,TRBJ1-1,TGTGCCAGCAGTTATGATTATCCGGACAGCGACACTGAAGCTTTCTTT,CASSYDYPDSDTEAFF
TRBV28,-,-,14,TRBJ1-4,TGTGCCAGCAGTTTTGGGGGCTCGGGCGTAAAACTGTTTTTT,CASSFGGSGVKLFF
TRBV9,TRBD2,-,17,TRBJ2-7,TGTGCCAGCAGCGAGGGACTAGCGGGAACCCTCTCCTACGAGCAGTACTTC,CASSEGLAGTLSYEQYF
TRBV19,TRBD2,few,14,TRBJ2-1,TGTGCCAGTAGTATAGCGGGAGGGGACAATGAGCAGTTCTTC,CASSIAGGDNEQFF
TRBV5-1,-,-,13,TRBJ2-7,TGCGCCAGCAGGAAGGACAGCGCCTACGAGCAGTACTTC,CASRKDSAYEQYF
TRBV16,TRBD2,-,15,TRBJ2-3,TGTGCCAGCAGCGAGGGACTAGCGGACACAGATACGCAGTATTTT,CASSEGLADTDTQYF
TRBV29-1,TRBD1,few,12,TRBJ1-1,TGCAGCGGCATAACAGGGGGCACTGAAGCTTTCTTT,CSGITGGTEAFF
TRBV9,-,-,15,TRBJ1-5,TGTGCCAGCAGCGTAGGGCAGGGGAGCAATCAGCCCCAGCATTTT,CASSVGQGSNQPQHF
TRBV6-5,-,-,14,TRBJ1-3,TGTGCCAGCAGTGACACCTACTCTGGAAACACCATATATTTT,CASSDTYSGNTIYF
TRBV5-1,-,-,12,TRBJ2-7,TGCGCCAGCAGCTTGGACAGGTACGAGCAGTACTTC,CASSLDRYEQYF
TRBV20-1,-,once,11,TRBJ1-1,TGCAGTGCTAGAGATGAGCCTGAAGCTTTCTTT,CSARDEPEAFF
TRBV5-1,-,-,17,TRBJ2-1,TGCGCCAGCAGCTTGTTGACGCAGGAAATTTCTTACAATGAGCAGTTCTTC,CASSLLTQEISYNEQFF
TRBV6-1,-,-,14,TRBJ2-7,TGTGCCAGCAGTGAAGCAGGATCTAGTGGCGAGCAGTACTTC,CASSEAGSSGEQYF
TRBV6-5,TRBD2,-,15,TRBJ2-7,TGTGCCAGCAGTCGACTAGCGGGAGGCCCCTACGAGCAGTACTTC,CASSRLAGGPYEQYF
TRBV18,-,-,15,TRBJ1-1,TGTGCCAGCTCACTCCCCTCCGGGGTCGACACTGAAGCTTTCTTT,CASSLPSGVDTEAFF
TRBV28,-,-,13,TRBJ1-2,TGTGCCAGCAGTTACTCCAGGGTATATGGCTACACCTTC,CASSYSRVYGYTF
TRBV18,TRBD1,once,15,TRBJ1-4,TGTGCCAGCTCACCGGGAAACAGGGGACATGAAAAACTGTTTTTT,CASSPGNRGHEKLFF
TRBV6-1,-,-,15,TRBJ1-3,TGTGCCAGCAGTGAAGTTCCCGGCGGAGGAAACACCATATATTTT,CASSEVPGGGNTIYF
TRBV6-5,TRBD1,many,12,TRBJ2-5,TGTGCCACGGGGACAGGGGGGGAGACCCAGTACTTC,CATGTGGETQYF
TRBV6-6,-,-,15,TRBJ1-5,TGTGCCAGCAGTCTCGGGAGGGGTGGGTATCAGCCCCAGCATTTT,CASSLGRGGYQPQHF
TRBV7-9,-,-,15,TRBJ2-2,TGTGCCAGCAGCTCCGAGGGTGTATACACCGGGGAGCTGTTTTTT,CASSSEGVYTGELFF
TRBV19,-,once,14,TRBJ1-1,TGTGCCAGTAGTATCCCCAGGAAGAACACTGAAGCTTTCTTT,CASSIPRKNTEAFF
TRBV6-5,TRBD1,once,14,TRBJ2-7,TGTGCCAGCAGCCTCGGACAGGGGCTCTACGAGCAGTACTTC,CASSLGQGLYEQYF
TRBV30,TRBD1,once,13,TRBJ1-1,TGTGCCGGGGGACAGGCGGTGGTCACTGAAGCTTTCTTT,CAGGQAVVTEAFF
TRBV14,-,few,14,TRBJ1-4,TGTGCCAGCAGCCAAGTAGGAGGTTATGAAAAACTGTTTTTT,CASSQVGGYEKLFF
TRBV10-3,TRBD1,-,15,TRBJ1-1,TGTGCCATCAGAGCGCCGGGACAGGGGAACACTGAAGCTTTCTTT,CAIRAPGQGNTEAFF
TRBV29-1,TRBD1,-,12,TRBJ2-7,TGCAGCGTTGGAGGGGGCAAAGGAGAGCAGTACTTC,CSVGGGKGEQYF
TRBV5-4,-,-,17,TRBJ2-2,TGTGCCAGCAGCTTGGGGGGGTCGGGGGCGAACACCGGGGAGCTGTTTTTT,CASSLGGSGANTGELFF
TRBV30,-,-,13,TRBJ2-5,TGTGCCTGGACAAGAGGGCCCCGGGAGACCCAGTACTTC,CAWTRGPRETQYF
TRBV19,-,-,13,TRBJ2-7,TGTGCCAGTAGGAATAGCCGAACCTACGAGCAGTACTTC,CASRNSRTYEQYF
TRBV2,TRBD1,-,14,TRBJ2-4,TGTGCCAGCAGTGGACAGGGGCTTTGGGACATTCAGTACTTC,CASSGQGLWDIQYF
TRBV9,-,-,18,TRBJ1-2,TGTGCCAGCAGCCACACCAGGACAGCCGGGGTATCCTTTTATGGCTACACCTTC,CASSHTRTAGVSFYGYTF